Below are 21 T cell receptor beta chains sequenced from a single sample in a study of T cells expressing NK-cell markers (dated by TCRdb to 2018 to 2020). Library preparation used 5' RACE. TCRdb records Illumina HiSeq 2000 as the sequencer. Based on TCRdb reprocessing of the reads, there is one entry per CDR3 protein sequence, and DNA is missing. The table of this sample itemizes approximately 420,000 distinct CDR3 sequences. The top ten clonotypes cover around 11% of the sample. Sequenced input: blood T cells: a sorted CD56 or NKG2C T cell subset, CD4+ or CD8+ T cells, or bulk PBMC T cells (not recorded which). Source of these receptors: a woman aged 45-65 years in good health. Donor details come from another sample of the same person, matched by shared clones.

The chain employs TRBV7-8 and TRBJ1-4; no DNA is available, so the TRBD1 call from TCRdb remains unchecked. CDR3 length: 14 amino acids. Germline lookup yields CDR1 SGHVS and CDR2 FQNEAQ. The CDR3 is CASSSSTGAEKLFF.

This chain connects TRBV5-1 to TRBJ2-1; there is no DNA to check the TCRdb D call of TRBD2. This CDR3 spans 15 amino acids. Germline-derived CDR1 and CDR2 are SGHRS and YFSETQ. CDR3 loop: CASTFVPSGNNEQFF.

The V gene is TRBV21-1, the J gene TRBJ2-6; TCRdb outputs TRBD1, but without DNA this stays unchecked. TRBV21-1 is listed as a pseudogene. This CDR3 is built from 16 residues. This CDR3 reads CASSKANRAGANVLTF.

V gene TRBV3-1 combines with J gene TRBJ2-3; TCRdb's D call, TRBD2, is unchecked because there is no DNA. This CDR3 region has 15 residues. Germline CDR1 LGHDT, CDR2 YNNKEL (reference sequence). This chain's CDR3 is CASRQRESATDTQYF.

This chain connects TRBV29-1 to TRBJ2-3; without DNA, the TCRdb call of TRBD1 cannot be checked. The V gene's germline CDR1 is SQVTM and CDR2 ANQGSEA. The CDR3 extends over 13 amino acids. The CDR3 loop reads CSVDGQGESTQYF.

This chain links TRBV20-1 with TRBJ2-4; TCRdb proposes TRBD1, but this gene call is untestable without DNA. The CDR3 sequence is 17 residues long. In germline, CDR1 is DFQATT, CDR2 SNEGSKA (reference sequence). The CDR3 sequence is CSARIAGGSPAKNIQYF.

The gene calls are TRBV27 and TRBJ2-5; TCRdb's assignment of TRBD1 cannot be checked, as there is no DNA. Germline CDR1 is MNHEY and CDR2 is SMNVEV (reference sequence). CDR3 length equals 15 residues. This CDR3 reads CASSRIRQGVETQYF.

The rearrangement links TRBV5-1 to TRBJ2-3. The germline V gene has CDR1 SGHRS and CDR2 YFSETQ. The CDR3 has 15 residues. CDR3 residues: CASSSGVSSTDTQYF.

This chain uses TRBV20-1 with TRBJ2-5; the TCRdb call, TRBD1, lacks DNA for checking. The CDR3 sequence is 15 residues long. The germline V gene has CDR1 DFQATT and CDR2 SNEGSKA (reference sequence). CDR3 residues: CSARGGTTYQETQYF.

CDR3 protein: CSAREPPGTGGREKLFF. This chain uses TRBV20-1 with TRBJ1-4; TCRdb lists TRBD1, though no DNA is available to test this call. CDR3 length: 17 residues. The germline V gene encodes CDR1 DFQATT and CDR2 SNEGSKA (reference sequence).

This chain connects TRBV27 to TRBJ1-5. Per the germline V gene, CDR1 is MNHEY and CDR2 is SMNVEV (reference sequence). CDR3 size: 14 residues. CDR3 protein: CASSLAGGGQPQHF.

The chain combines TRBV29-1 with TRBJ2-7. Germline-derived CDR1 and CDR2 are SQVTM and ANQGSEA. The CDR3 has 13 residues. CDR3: CSVIAQNAYEQYF.

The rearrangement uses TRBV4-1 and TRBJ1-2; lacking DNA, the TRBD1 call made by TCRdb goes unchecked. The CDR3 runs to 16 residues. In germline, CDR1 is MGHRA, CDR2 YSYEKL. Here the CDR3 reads CASSQEGDRYHYGYTF.

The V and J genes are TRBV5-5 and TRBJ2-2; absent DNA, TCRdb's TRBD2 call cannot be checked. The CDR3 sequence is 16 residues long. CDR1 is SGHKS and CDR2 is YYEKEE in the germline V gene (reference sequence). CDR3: CASSFRREGNAGELFF.

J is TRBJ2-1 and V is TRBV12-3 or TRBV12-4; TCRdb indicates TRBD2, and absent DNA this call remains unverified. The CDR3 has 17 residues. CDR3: CASSPIGTSGAYNEQFF.

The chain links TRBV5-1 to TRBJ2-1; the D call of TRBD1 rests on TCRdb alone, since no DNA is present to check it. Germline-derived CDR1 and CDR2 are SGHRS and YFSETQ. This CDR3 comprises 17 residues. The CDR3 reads CASSLASGGAIFNEQFF.

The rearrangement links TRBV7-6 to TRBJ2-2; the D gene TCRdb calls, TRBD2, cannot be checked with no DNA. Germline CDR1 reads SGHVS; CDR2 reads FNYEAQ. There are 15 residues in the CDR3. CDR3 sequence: CASTYTGDVTGELFF.

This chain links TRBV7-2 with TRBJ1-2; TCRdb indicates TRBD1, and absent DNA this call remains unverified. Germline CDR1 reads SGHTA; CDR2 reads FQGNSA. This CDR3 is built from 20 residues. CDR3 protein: CASSLVSGRGGERGRYGYTF.

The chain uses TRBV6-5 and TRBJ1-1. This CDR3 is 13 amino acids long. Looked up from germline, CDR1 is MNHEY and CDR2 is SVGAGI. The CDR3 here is CASIDFAGTEAFF.

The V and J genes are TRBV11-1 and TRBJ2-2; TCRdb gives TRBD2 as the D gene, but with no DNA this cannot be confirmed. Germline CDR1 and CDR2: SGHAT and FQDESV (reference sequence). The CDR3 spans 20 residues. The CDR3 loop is CASSTVAGGRSGASTGELFF.

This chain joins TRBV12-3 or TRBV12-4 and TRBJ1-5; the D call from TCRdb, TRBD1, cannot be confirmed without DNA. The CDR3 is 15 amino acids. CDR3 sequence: CASSLAVAGPRPQHF.